Below, 4 T cell receptor beta chains from the same sample are listed, as sequenced in a study of blood T cells in healthy people across ages. Through a sample-barcoded 5' primer and a J-beta primer mix, a second PCR was run for about 6 to 12 cycles. TCRdb redid the calling of the 5' RACE reads with MiXCR, one entry per CDR3 protein. This table holds some 780,000 distinct CDR3 sequences, more than 55% found once. Sample: blood. The receptors were sampled from a man aged 40-49 years in good health.

The chain is built from TRBV5-5 and TRBJ2-7; possible D gene TRBD1, 5 bases. V dropped 0 bases and J dropped 2 bases, with 9 bases sitting between them. Germline CDR1 reads SGHKS; CDR2 reads YYEKEE (reference sequence). This CDR3 is 14 amino acids long. This chain's CDR3 is CASSLAQTAYEQYF. The CDR3 bases are TGTGCCAGCAGCTTGGCACAGACAGCCTACGAGCAGTACTTC.

The chain joins TRBV11-2 to TRBJ2-7; D unresolved. The germline CDR1 and CDR2 sequences are SGHAT and FQNNGV. The CDR3 loop spans 13 amino acids. V lost 5 bases, J lost 0 bases, and 8 bases lay in between. The CDR3, as DNA: TGTGCCAGCAGCCCAAGGAACTCCTACGAGCAGTACTTC. Amino acid sequence: CASSPRNSYEQYF.

This clonotype was seen only a few times. A read error may account for a junction end that differs from germline. The chain couples TRBV11-3 to TRBJ2-4; D not resolved. TRBJ2-7 explains the end of the DNA better; the J call may be wrong. The CDR3 spans 13 residues. The V gene's germline CDR1 is SGHNT and CDR2 YENEEA. CDR3 DNA sequence: TGTGCCAGCAGCTTAGGGGCCTCCAACGAGCAGTACTTC. The encoded protein is CASSLGASNEQYF.

The V and J genes are TRBV5-6 and TRBJ1-6; the D is unclear. The V end lost 5 bases, the J end lost 7 bases, and 13 bases lay between the germline ends. The CDR3 is made up of 14 amino acids. The germline V gene encodes CDR1 SGHDT and CDR2 YYEEEE. DNA for the CDR3: TGTGCCAGCAGTCCAGAACCGGTAAATTCACCCCTCCACTTT. Translating gives CASSPEPVNSPLHF.